This T cell receptor (beta chain) was observed in a study of T cells in Graves' hyperthyroidism and ophthalmopathy. Background on the study: Peripheral blood samples were taken at initial diagnosis, prior to any treatment.

It was RNA transcripts that yielded the amplified TCR beta CDR3 regions. TCR CDR3 regions were first amplified by RT-PCR with HTBI primers. TCRdb itself ran the multiplex PCR reads through MiXCR, one entry per CDR3 protein. This table holds under 350,000 distinct CDR3 sequences, 20% to 25% found once. In its sample, this clonotype was seen many times. The sample consisted of blood. The sequence came from a woman between 45 and 60 years old with Graves' hyperthyroidism.

The CDR3 DNA is TGTGCCAGCAGCCTACAAGAGGCCGGAAAAAAACTGTTTTTT. Amino acid sequence: CASSLQEAGKKLFF. The chain employs TRBV5-5 and TRBJ1-4; D is undetermined. Germline CDR1 SGHKS, CDR2 YYEKEE (reference sequence). With 4 bases removed from V and 9 bases from J, the gap between germline ends came to 16 bases. CDR3 length: 14 residues.